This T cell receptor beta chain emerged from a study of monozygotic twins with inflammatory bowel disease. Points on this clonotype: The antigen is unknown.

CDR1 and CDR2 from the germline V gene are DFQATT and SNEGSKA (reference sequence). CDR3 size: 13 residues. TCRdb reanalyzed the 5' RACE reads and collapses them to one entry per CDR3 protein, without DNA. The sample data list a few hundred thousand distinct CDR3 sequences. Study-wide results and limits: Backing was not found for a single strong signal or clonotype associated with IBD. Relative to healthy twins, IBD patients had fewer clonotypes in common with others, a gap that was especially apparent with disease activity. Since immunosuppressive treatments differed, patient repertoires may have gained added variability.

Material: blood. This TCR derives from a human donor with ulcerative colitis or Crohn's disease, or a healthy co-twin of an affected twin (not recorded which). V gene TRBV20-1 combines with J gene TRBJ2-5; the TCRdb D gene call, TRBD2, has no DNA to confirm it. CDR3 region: CIFSSGGAETQYF.